This T cell receptor beta chain was identified in a study of T-cell memory formation after mild COVID-19. Study information: Among the donors, TCR clusters were largely specific to each donor.

With regard to this clonotype: Its antigen is currently unknown.

Study-wide points: The finding that pre-infection memory included some responding clones suggested that cross-reactive memory joined.

TCRdb independently ran MiXCR on the 5' RACE reads; one entry per CDR3 protein. Here the sample spans hundreds of thousands of distinct CDR3 sequences, around 21% being singletons. Between the trimmed V and J ends, which lost 1 base and 2 bases, there was a span of 11 bases. CDR1 SGHVS and CDR2 FNYEAQ come from the germline V gene. This CDR3 comprises 16 residues. This TCR was sampled from an adult woman who had mild COVID-19 (a few samples of this study predate the infection). Cell type and time point are not known. The chain carries TRBV7-6 and TRBJ2-2, with D unclear. Sequencing was carried out using PBMCs or a T cell subset sorted from them (not recorded which). The CDR3 spells CASSLERAPNTGELFF. The CDR3 nucleotides are TGTGCCAGCAGCTTAGAACGGGCCCCAAACACCGGGGAGCTGTTTTTT. Full variable domain (missing parts from reference TRBV7-6 and TRBJ2-2): GAGVSQSPRYKVTKRGQDVALRCDPISGHVSLYWYRQALGQGPEFLTYFNYEAQQDKSGLPNDRFSAERPEGSISTLTIQRTEQRDSAMYRCASSLERAPNTGELFFGEGSRLTVL.